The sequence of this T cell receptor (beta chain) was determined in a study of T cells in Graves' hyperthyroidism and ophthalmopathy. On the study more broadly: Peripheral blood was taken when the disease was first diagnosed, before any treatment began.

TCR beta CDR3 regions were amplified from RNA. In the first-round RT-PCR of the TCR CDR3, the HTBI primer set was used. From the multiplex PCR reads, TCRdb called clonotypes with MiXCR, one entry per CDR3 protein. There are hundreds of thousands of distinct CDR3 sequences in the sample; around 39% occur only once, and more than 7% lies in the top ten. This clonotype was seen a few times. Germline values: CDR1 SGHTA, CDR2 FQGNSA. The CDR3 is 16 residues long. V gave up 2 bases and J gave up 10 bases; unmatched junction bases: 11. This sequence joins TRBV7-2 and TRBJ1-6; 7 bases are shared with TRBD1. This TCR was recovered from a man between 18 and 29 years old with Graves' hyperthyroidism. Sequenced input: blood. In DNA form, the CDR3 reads TGTGCCAGCAGCTTAACTTGGCAGGGGGTTTGGTCACCCCTCCACTTT. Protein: CASSLTWQGVWSPLHF.